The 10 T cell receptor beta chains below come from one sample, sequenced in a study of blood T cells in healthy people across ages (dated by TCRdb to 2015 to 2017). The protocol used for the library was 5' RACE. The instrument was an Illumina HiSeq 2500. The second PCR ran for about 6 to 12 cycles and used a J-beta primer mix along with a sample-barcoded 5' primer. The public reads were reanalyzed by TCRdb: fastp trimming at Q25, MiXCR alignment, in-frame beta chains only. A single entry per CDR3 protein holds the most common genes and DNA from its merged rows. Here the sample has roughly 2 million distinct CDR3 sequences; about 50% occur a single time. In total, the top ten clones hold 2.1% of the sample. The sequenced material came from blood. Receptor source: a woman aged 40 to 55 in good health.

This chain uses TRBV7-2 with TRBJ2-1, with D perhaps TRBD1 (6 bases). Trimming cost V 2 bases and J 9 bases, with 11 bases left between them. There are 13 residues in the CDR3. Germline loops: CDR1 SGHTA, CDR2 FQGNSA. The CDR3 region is CASSLLGAREQFF. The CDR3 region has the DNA TGTGCCAGCAGCTTATTGGGGGCCCGTGAGCAGTTCTTC.

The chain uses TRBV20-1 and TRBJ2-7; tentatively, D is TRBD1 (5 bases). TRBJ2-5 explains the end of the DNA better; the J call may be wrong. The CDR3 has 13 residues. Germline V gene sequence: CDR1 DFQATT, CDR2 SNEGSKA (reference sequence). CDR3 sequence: CSARVGPPETQYF. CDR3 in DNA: TGCAGTGCTAGAGTGGGGCCCCCAGAGACCCAGTACTTC.

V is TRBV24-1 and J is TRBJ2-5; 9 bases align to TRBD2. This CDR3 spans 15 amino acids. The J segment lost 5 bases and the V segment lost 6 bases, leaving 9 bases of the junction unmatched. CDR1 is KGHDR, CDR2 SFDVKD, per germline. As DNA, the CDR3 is TGTGCCACCAGTTCCACGCGGGGGGGCCGGGAGACCCAGTACTTC. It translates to CATSSTRGGRETQYF.

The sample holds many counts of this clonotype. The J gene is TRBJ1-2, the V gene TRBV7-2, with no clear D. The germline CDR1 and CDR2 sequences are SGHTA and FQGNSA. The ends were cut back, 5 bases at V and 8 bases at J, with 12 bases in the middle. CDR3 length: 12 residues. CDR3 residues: CASSEGLFGYTF. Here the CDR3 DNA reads TGTGCCAGCAGCGAAGGACTATTCGGCTACACCTTC.

CDR3 coding DNA: TGTGCCACCAGTGATTTAAACAGGGAATATGGCTACACCTTC. Protein product: CATSDLNREYGYTF. The rearrangement links TRBV24-1 to TRBJ1-2; D may be TRBD1 (6 bases). The CDR3 has 14 amino acids. Per germline, CDR1 KGHDR and CDR2 SFDVKD. Trimming shortened V by 1 base and J by 5 bases, and 10 bases separated the two germline ends.

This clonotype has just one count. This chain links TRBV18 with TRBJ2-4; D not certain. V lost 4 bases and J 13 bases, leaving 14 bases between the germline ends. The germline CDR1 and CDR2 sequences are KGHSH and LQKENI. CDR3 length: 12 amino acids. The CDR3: CASSHRALVQYF. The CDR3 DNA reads TGTGCCAGCTCACACCGGGCTCTGGTGCAGTACTTC.

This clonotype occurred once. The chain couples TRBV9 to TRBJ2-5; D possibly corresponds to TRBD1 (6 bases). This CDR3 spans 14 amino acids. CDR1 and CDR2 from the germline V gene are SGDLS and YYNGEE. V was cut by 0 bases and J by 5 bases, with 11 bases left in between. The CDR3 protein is CASSVGTDRETQYF. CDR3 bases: TGTGCCAGCAGCGTAGGGACAGATCGGGAGACCCAGTACTTC.

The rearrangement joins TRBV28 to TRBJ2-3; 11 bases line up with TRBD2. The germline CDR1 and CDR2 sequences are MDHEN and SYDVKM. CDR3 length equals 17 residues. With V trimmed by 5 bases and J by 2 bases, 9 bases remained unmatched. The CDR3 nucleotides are TGTGCCAGCAGTCTCATAGCGGGGGGGCCATCCACAGATACGCAGTATTTT. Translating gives CASSLIAGGPSTDTQYF.

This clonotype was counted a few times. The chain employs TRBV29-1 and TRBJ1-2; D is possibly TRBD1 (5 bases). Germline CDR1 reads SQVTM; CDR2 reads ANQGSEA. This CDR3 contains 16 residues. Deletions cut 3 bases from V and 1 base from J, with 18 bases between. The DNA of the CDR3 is TGCAGCGTTGACAGCCAGGGAGGTAGCCTTAACTATGGCTACACCTTC. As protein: CSVDSQGGSLNYGYTF.

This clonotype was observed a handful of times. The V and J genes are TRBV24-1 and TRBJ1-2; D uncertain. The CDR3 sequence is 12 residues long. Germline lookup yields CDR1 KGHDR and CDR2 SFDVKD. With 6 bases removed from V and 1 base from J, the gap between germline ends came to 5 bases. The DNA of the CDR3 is TGTGCCACCAGTCGGGATAACTATGGCTACACCTTC. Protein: CATSRDNYGYTF.